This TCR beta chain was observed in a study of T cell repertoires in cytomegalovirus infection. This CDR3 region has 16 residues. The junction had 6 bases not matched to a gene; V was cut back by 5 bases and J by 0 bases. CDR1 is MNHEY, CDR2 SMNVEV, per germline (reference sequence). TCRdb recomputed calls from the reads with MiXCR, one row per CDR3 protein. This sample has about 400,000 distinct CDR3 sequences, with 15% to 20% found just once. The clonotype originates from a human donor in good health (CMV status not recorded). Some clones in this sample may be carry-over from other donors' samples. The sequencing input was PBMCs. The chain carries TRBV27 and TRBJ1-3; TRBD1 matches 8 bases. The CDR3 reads CASSDRGPDSGNTIYF. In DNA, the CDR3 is TGTGCCAGCAGTGACAGGGGCCCCGACTCTGGAAACACCATATATTTT.